This T cell receptor beta chain was profiled in a study of naive and memory T cell subsets. Study-wide results and caveats: Naive and memory subsets had different power law exponents for TCR abundance. There was no ground truth to check naive and memory subset results. In naive cells, over 90% of TCR sequences were seen only once.

V shed 1 base and J 0 bases; nucleotides not matched to a gene: 2. Germline V gene sequence: CDR1 SQVTM, CDR2 ANQGSEA. The CDR3 covers 16 residues. A few counts support this clonotype. Its antigen is unidentified. Both TRBC1 and TRBC2 were covered by a beta constant-region primer of two equimolar oligonucleotides. Four rounds of PCR amplified the ligated cDNA using nested alpha and beta constant-region primers plus SP2. Via MiXCR, TCRdb re-called the UMI-ligation and nested PCR reads, giving one row per CDR3 protein. The sample carries roughly 130,000 distinct CDR3 sequences, roughly 36% recorded once.

The chain recombines TRBV29-1 with TRBJ2-1; 11 nucleotides agree with TRBD2. The sequence was obtained from a human donor in good health. Input material: central memory CD4+ T cells from blood. Written as DNA, the CDR3 is TGCAGCGTTGAAGCTAGCGGGAGGAGCTCCTACAATGAGCAGTTCTTC. It encodes CSVEASGRSSYNEQFF.